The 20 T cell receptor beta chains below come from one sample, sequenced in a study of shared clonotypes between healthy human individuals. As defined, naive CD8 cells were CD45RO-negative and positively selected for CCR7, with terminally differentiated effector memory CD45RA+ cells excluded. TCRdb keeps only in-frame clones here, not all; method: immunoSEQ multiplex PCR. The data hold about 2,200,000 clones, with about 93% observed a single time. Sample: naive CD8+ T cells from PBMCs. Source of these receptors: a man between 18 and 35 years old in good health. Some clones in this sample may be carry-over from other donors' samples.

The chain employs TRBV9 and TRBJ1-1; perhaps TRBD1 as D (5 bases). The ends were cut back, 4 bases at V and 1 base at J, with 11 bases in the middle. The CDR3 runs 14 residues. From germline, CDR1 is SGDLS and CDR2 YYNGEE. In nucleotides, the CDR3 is TGTGCCAGCAGCCTCAGGGTGGAGAACACTGAAGCTTTCTTT. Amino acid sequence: CASSLRVENTEAFF. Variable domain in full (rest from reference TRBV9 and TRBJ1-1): DSGVTQTPKHLITATGQRVTLRCSPRSGDLSVYWYQQSLDQGLQFLIQYYNGEERAKGNILERFSAQQFPDLHSELNLSSLELGDSALYFCASSLRVENTEAFFGQGTRLTVV.

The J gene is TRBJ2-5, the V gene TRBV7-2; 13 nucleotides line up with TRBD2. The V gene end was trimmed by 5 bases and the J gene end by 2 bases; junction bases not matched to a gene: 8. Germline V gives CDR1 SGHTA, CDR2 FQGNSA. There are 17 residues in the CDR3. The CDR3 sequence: CASSPRLAGGGQETQYF. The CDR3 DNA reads TGTGCCAGCAGCCCGCGACTAGCGGGAGGTGGACAAGAGACCCAGTACTTC.

This chain's CDR3 is CASSQGRGYGYTF. CDR3 sequence (DNA): TGCGCCAGCAGCCAAGGACGTGGCTATGGCTACACCTTC. The chain combines TRBV4-1 with TRBJ1-2, with D unresolved. V was shortened by 1 base and J by 4 bases, with 7 bases between the two germline ends. This CDR3 spans 13 amino acids. CDR1 MGHRA and CDR2 YSYEKL come from the germline V gene.

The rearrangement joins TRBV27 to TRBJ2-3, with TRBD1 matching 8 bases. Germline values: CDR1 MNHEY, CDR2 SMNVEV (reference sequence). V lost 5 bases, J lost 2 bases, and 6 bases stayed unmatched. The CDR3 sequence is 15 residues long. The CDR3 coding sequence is TGTGCCAGCAGTCTGGGACAGGAGAACACAGATACGCAGTATTTT. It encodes CASSLGQENTDTQYF.

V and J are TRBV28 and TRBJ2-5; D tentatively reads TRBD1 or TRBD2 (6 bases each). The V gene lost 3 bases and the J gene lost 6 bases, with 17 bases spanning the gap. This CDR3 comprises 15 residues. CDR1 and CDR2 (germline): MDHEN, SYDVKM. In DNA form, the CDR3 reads TGTGCCAGCAGTTTCCCTTGGGGGGCCGGGAAGACCCAGTACTTC. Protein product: CASSFPWGAGKTQYF.

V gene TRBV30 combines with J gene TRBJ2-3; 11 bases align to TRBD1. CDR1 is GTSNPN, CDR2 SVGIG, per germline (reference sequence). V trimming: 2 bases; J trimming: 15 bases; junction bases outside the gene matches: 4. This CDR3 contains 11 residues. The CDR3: CAWSKGTGGYF. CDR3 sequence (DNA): TGTGCCTGGAGTAAGGGGACAGGGGGTTATTTT.

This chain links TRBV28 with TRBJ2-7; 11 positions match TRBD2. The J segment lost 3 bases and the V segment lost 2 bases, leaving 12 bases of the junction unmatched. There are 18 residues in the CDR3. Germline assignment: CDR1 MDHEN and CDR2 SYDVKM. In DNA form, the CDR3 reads TGTGCCAGCAGTTTAGTTCCCCCCCTACTAGCGGGAGTCTACGAGCAGTACTTC. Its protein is CASSLVPPLLAGVYEQYF.

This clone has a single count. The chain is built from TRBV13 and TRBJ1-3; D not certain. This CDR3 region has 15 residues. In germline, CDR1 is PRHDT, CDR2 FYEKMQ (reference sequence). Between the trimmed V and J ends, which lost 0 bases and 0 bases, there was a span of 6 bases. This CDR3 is CASSLGPNSGNTIYF. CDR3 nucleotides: TGTGCCAGCAGCTTAGGGCCGAACTCTGGAAACACCATATATTTT.

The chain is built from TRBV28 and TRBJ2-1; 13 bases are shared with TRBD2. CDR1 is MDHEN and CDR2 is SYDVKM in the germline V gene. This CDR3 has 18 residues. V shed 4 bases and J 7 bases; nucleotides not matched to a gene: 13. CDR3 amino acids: CASSSPGLAGVLFNEQFF. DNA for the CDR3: TGTGCCAGCAGTTCCCCCGGACTAGCGGGAGTCCTATTTAATGAGCAGTTCTTC.

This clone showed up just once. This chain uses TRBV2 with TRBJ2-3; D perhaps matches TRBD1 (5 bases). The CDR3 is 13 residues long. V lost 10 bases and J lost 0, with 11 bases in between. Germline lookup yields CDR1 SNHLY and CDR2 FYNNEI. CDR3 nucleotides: TGTGCCACTCAGGGTTCCAGCACAGATACGCAGTATTTT. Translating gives CATQGSSTDTQYF.

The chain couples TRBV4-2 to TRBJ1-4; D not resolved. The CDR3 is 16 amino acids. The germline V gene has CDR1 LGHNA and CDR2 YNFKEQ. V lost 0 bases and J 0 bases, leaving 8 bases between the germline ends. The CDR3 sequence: CASSQDGVATNEKLFF. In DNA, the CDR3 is TGTGCCAGCAGCCAAGATGGCGTTGCAACTAATGAAAAACTGTTTTTT.

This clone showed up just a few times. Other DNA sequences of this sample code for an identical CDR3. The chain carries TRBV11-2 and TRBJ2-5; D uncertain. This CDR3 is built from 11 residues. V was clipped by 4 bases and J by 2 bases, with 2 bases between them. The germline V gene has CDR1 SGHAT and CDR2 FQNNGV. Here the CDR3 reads CASSYQETQYF. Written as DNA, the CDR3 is TGTGCCAGCAGCTATCAAGAGACCCAGTACTTC. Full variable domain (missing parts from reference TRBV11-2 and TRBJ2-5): EAGVAQSPRYKIIEKRQSVAFWCNPISGHATLYWYQQILGQGPKLLIQFQNNGVVDDSQLPKDRFSAERLKGVDSTLKIQPAKLEDSAVYLCASSYQETQYFGPGTRLLVL.

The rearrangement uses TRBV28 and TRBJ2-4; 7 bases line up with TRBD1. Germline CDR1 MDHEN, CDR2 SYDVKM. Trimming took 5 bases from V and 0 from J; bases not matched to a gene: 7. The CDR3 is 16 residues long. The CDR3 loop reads CASSNTGELAKNIQYF. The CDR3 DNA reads TGTGCCAGCAGTAATACAGGGGAACTAGCCAAAAACATTCAGTACTTC.

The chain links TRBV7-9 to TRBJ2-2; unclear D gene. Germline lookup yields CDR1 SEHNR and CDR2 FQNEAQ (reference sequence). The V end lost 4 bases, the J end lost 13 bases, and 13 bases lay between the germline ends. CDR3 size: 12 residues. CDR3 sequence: CASSSPVGGLFF. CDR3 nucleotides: TGTGCCAGCAGCTCTCCAGTGGGTGGGCTGTTTTTT.

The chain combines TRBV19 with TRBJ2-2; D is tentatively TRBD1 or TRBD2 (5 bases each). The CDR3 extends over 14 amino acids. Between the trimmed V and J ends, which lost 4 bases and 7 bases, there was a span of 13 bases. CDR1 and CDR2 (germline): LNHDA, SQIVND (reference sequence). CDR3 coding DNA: TGTGCCAGTAGTAACGGGACCCCTGGCGGGGAGCTGTTTTTT. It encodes CASSNGTPGGELFF.

In DNA form, the CDR3 reads TGTGCCAGCAGCGGCGGTACTGATGAGCAGTTCTTC. Its translation is CASSGGTDEQFF. This chain uses TRBV27 with TRBJ2-1, with D unclear. Trimming cost V 6 bases and J 8 bases, with 11 bases left between them. CDR1 MNHEY and CDR2 SMNVEV come from the germline V gene (reference sequence). This CDR3 is built from 12 residues.

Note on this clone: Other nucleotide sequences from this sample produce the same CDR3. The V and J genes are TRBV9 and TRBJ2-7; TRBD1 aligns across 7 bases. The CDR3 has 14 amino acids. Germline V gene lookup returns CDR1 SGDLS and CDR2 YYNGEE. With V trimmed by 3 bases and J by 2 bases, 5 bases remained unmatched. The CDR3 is CASSARDRAYEQYF. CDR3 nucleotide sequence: TGTGCCAGCAGCGCACGGGACAGAGCCTACGAGCAGTACTTC.

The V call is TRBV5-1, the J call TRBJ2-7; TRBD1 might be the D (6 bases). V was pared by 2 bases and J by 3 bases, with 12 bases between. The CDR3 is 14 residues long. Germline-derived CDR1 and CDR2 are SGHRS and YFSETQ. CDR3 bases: TGCGCCAGCAGCTTAACAGGGACCTTCTACGAGCAGTACTTC. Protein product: CASSLTGTFYEQYF.

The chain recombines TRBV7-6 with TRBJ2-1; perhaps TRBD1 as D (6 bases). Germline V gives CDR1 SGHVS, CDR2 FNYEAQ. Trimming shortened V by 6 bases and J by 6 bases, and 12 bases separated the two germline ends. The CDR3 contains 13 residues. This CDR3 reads CASSSGVGNEQFF. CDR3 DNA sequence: TGTGCCAGCAGTTCAGGGGTCGGCAATGAGCAGTTCTTC.

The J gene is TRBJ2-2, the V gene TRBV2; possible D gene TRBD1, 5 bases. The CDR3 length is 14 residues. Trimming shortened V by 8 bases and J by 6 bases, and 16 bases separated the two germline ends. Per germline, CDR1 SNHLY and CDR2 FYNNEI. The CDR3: CASGLGDLPGELFF. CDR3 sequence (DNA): TGTGCCAGCGGTTTAGGGGATTTACCCGGGGAGCTGTTTTTT.